What follows are 4 T cell receptor beta chains derived from one specimen sequenced in a study of identical twins. MiXCR, applied by TCRdb to the 5' RACE reads, yields one record per CDR3 protein. The sample yields 540,000 or so distinct CDR3 sequences, around 24% seen once. The same specimen was also included in a second study, on yellow fever vaccine responses in identical twins.

The sequenced sample consisted of CD4+ T cells sorted from blood. The receptors stem from a woman younger than 35 in good health.

This sequence joins TRBV29-1 and TRBJ2-3; D not certain. CDR3 length equals 13 residues. The V end was cut by 5 bases, the J end by 1 base, with 10 bases between. Germline V gene sequence: CDR1 SQVTM, CDR2 ANQGSEA. CDR3 DNA sequence: TGCAGCGTTAGCCCGACGGGCACAGATACGCAGTATTTT. Translated: CSVSPTGTDTQYF.

The V and J genes are TRBV5-1 and TRBJ2-2; a weak D match, TRBD2 (5 bases). V dropped 0 bases and J dropped 6 bases, with 9 bases sitting between them. Germline V gene sequence: CDR1 SGHRS, CDR2 YFSETQ. The CDR3 loop spans 14 amino acids. The CDR3 loop is CASSLGQRAGELFF. The CDR3 DNA reads TGCGCCAGCAGCTTGGGGCAGAGGGCCGGGGAGCTGTTTTTT.

The V call is TRBV7-9, the J call TRBJ2-5, with D possibly being TRBD1 (6 bases). V lost 5 bases and J 5 bases, leaving 12 bases between the germline ends. The CDR3 runs to 13 residues. The germline V gene has CDR1 SEHNR and CDR2 FQNEAQ (reference sequence). The CDR3: CASSARGLETQYF. Here the CDR3 DNA reads TGTGCCAGCAGCGCCAGGGGTTTGGAGACCCAGTACTTC.

The chain links TRBV20-1 to TRBJ1-6; D is possibly TRBD1 (5 bases). V dropped 3 bases and J dropped 3 bases, with 12 bases sitting between them. The germline V gene has CDR1 DFQATT and CDR2 SNEGSKA (reference sequence). The CDR3 totals 15 residues. CDR3 DNA sequence: TGCAGTGCTAGCAGGGACCTAGACTATAATTCACCCCTCCACTTT. It encodes CSASRDLDYNSPLHF.